These 30 T cell receptor beta chains came from one sample sequenced in a study of beta chain features in type 1 diabetes. Investigators reverse transcribed all isolated RNA, so they sequenced expressed TCRB transcripts. Sequencing was performed with immunoSEQ multiplex PCR; in TCRdb, only in-frame clones are kept and a portion is missing. Here the sample spans under 350,000 clones, under 8.5% being singletons. Sequenced: central memory CD4+ T cells from blood. These receptors were collected from a woman younger than 35 in good health.

V gene TRBV7-9 combines with J gene TRBJ1-2; D remains unclear. Trimming took 3 bases from V and 4 from J, leaving 6 bases between them. This CDR3 is built from 12 residues. Germline CDR1 SEHNR, CDR2 FQNEAQ (reference sequence). The CDR3 sequence: CASSFGSYGYTF. For the CDR3, the DNA is TGTGCCAGCAGCTTTGGATCCTATGGCTACACCTTC.

In its sample, this clone was seen a few times. The gene calls are TRBV7-9 and TRBJ2-7; D not certain. The CDR3 sequence is 13 residues long. Germline CDR1 and CDR2: SEHNR and FQNEAQ (reference sequence). V was shortened by 2 bases and J by 6 bases, with 11 bases between the two germline ends. The CDR3 loop reads CASSLRFVAEQYF. The CDR3, as DNA: TGTGCCAGCAGCTTAAGGTTCGTGGCCGAGCAGTACTTC.

In this sample, this clone turned up a few times. The chain is built from TRBV15 and TRBJ2-2; D is perhaps TRBD2 (5 bases). CDR1 is LNHNV, CDR2 YYDKDF, per germline (reference sequence). The CDR3 is made up of 15 amino acids. Trimming removed 3 bases from V and 1 base from J, with 9 bases in between. The DNA of the CDR3 is TGTGCCACCAGCAGTCCTGGAGGGAACACCGGGGAGCTGTTTTTT. Its protein product is CATSSPGGNTGELFF.

A remark on this clone: The CDR3 carries no conserved terminal phenylalanine or tryptophan, so it likely arises from a read error. The CDR3 DNA reads TGCGCCAGCAGCCAAGTTACGGTGACCTACGAGCAGTACCTC. Protein: CASSQVTVTYEQYL. The gene calls are TRBV4-1 and TRBJ2-7; D unclear. Trimming pared 1 base from V and 2 bases from J, leaving 9 bases between. Per germline, CDR1 MGHRA and CDR2 YSYEKL. The CDR3 has 14 amino acids.

This clone was counted a few times. The rearrangement joins TRBV6-6 to TRBJ2-3; 7 bases are a match to TRBD1. The CDR3 covers 15 residues. From germline, CDR1 is MNHNY and CDR2 SVGAGI (reference sequence). The ends lost 2 bases at V and 3 bases at J; junction bases unmatched: 5. The CDR3 DNA sequence: TGTGCCAGCAGTTACCCGACAGGGTGGACAGATACGCAGTATTTT. Its protein is CASSYPTGWTDTQYF.

This clone was seen repeatedly, ten times or more. The CDR3 loop is CSAGQGVSTDTQYF. In nucleotides, the CDR3 is TGCAGCGCCGGACAGGGGGTGAGCACAGATACGCAGTATTTT. The chain couples TRBV29-1 to TRBJ2-3, with 10 nucleotides matching TRBD1. The junction had 4 bases not matched to a gene; V was cut back by 7 bases and J by 0 bases. Germline V gene sequence: CDR1 SQVTM, CDR2 ANQGSEA. This CDR3 comprises 14 residues.

This clone was observed at least ten times. The chain employs TRBV4-3 and TRBJ2-3; D remains unclear. CDR3 length: 15 amino acids. The V gene lost 2 bases and the J gene lost 3 bases, with 12 bases spanning the gap. Germline CDR1 reads LGHNA; CDR2 reads YSLEER. This CDR3 is CASSQSGEATDTQYF. For the CDR3, the DNA is TGCGCCAGCAGCCAATCAGGAGAGGCTACAGATACGCAGTATTTT.

This clone was counted a few times. The chain recombines TRBV7-9 with TRBJ2-7; D remains unclear. Germline values: CDR1 SEHNR, CDR2 FQNEAQ (reference sequence). The CDR3 runs to 13 residues. V lost 3 bases and J 4 bases, leaving 10 bases between the germline ends. DNA for the CDR3: TGTGCCAGCAGCTTTGAGTTGCGGTACGAGCAGTACTTC. The encoded protein is CASSFELRYEQYF.

V usage is TRBV28 and J usage is TRBJ2-7, with D possibly called TRBD1 or TRBD2 (6 bases each). The germline V gene has CDR1 MDHEN and CDR2 SYDVKM. The CDR3 runs 14 residues. The V gene lost 3 bases and the J gene lost 4 bases, with 13 bases spanning the gap. This CDR3 reads CASSFGGGLYEQYF. In DNA form, the CDR3 reads TGTGCCAGCAGTTTCGGAGGGGGTCTATACGAGCAGTACTTC.

This clone was picked up a small number of times. This chain links TRBV25-1 with TRBJ2-2, with no clear D. The CDR3 loop spans 14 amino acids. CDR1 and CDR2 from the germline V gene are MGHDK and SYGVNS. Between the trimmed V and J ends, which lost 6 bases and 1 base, there was a span of 9 bases. CDR3 in amino acids: CASSSRQNTGELFF. The CDR3 nucleotides read TGTGCCAGCAGCTCAAGACAGAACACCGGGGAGCTGTTTTTT.

This clone has only a few counts. V and J are TRBV14 and TRBJ2-1; tentatively, D is TRBD2 (5 bases). Deletions cut 6 bases from V and 3 bases from J, with 9 bases between. CDR1 and CDR2 (germline): SGHDN, FVKESK. CDR3 length: 13 amino acids. The CDR3 loop is CASSYGVYNEQFF. CDR3 sequence (DNA): TGTGCCAGCAGTTACGGGGTCTACAATGAGCAGTTCTTC.

V is TRBV5-4 and J is TRBJ2-1; 7 positions match TRBD1. V lost 4 bases to trimming and J lost 7 bases; unmatched junction nucleotides: 11. From germline, CDR1 is SGHNT and CDR2 YYREEE (reference sequence). The CDR3 is 15 amino acids. CDR3 bases: TGTGCCAGCAGCATACCTGACAGGGAGTTGAATGAGCAGTTCTTC. Its translation: CASSIPDRELNEQFF.

This clone was observed once. In the same sample, other DNA sequences code for this CDR3. V is TRBV7-9 and J is TRBJ2-5; D is perhaps TRBD1 (5 bases). The V and J ends lost 5 bases and 2 bases respectively, with 9 bases between them. The CDR3 covers 13 residues. From germline, CDR1 is SEHNR and CDR2 FQNEAQ (reference sequence). CDR3 sequence (DNA): TGTGCCAGCAGCCTGGGGCCTCAAGAGACCCAGTACTTC. Amino acids: CASSLGPQETQYF.

The chain links TRBV11-3 to TRBJ1-1; 7 bases line up with TRBD1. The V and J ends lost 6 bases and 2 bases, in that order; junction bases with no gene match: 12. This CDR3 contains 16 residues. Germline V gene sequence: CDR1 SGHNT, CDR2 YENEEA. The CDR3 reads CASSFTTGTANTEAFF. CDR3 bases: TGTGCCAGCAGTTTTACCACCGGGACAGCAAACACTGAAGCTTTCTTT.

This clone was seen at least ten times. The chain employs TRBV9 and TRBJ1-3; no firm D call. The germline gives CDR1 SGDLS, CDR2 YYNGEE. Trimming shortened V by 0 bases and J by 6 bases, and 10 bases separated the two germline ends. This CDR3 has 14 amino acids. The CDR3 DNA follows: TGTGCCAGCAGCGTAGAAAGCCGGGAAAACACCATATATTTT. Amino acids: CASSVESRENTIYF.

The chain combines TRBV5-6 with TRBJ2-5; D not resolved. The germline CDR1 and CDR2 sequences are SGHDT and YYEEEE. V lost 0 bases and J 7 bases, leaving 7 bases between the germline ends. CDR3 size: 12 residues. For the CDR3, the DNA is TGTGCCAGCAGCTTGGACCTTGTGACCCAGTACTTC. It is translated as CASSLDLVTQYF.

This clone was seen only a few times. V is TRBV7-2 and J is TRBJ2-3; 7 nucleotides match TRBD1. This CDR3 has 14 amino acids. CDR1 is SGHTA, CDR2 FQGNSA, per germline. The ends lost 5 bases at V and 7 bases at J; junction bases unmatched: 9. CDR3 sequence (DNA): TGTGCCAGCAGCGTGGACAGGTTCAACAATACGCAGTATTTT. It yields the protein CASSVDRFNNTQYF.

This clone was seen only a few times. The chain has TRBV7-2 and TRBJ1-1, with 7 bases matching TRBD1. The V gene end was trimmed by 4 bases and the J gene end by 4 bases; junction bases not matched to a gene: 9. The CDR3 has 15 residues. Germline CDR1 and CDR2: SGHTA and FQGNSA. CDR3 nucleotides: TGTGCCAGCAGCTCGAGACAGGGTAGTATCACTGAAGCTTTCTTT. Protein sequence: CASSSRQGSITEAFF.

A few counts support this clone. The gene calls are TRBV2 and TRBJ1-5, with D hard to call. The CDR3 extends over 13 amino acids. V was pared by 4 bases and J by 6 bases, with 10 bases between. Germline V gives CDR1 SNHLY, CDR2 FYNNEI. As DNA, the CDR3 is TGTGCCAGCAGTGTAGAATTTACTCAGCCCCAGCATTTT. Protein: CASSVEFTQPQHF.

Ten or more counts support this clone. The chain uses TRBV7-9 and TRBJ1-4, with TRBD1 matching over 11 bases. Trimming cost V 5 bases and J 8 bases; bases outside gene matches: 4. CDR1 and CDR2 from the germline V gene are SEHNR and FQNEAQ (reference sequence). The CDR3 length is 14 residues. The CDR3: CASSHGTGGEKLFF. CDR3 DNA: TGTGCCAGCAGCCATGGGACAGGGGGAGAAAAACTGTTTTTT. Supplemented by reference TRBV7-9 and TRBJ1-4, the full variable domain reads DTGVSQNPRHKITKRGQNVTFRCDPISEHNRLYWYRQTLGQGPEFLTYFQNEAQLEKSRLLSDRFSAERPKGSFSTLEIQRTEQGDSAMYLCASSHGTGGEKLFFGSGTQLSVL.

This rearrangement joins TRBV25-1 to TRBJ2-3; D is unclear. CDR1 and CDR2 from the germline V gene are MGHDK and SYGVNS. V shed 6 bases and J shed 2 bases, with 9 bases lying between them. CDR3 length: 13 residues. The CDR3 DNA reads as TGTGCCAGCAGGCAGCCATACACAGATACGCAGTATTTT. Translation gives CASRQPYTDTQYF.

V usage is TRBV7-9 and J usage is TRBJ2-3, with 7 bases that match TRBD1. CDR1 and CDR2 (germline): SEHNR, FQNEAQ (reference sequence). This CDR3 has 12 residues. After removal of 3 bases from V and 9 bases from J, the junction contained 3 bases not matched to a gene. For the CDR3, the DNA is TGTGCCAGCAGCTTCGACAGGGTGACGCAGTATTTT. Amino acids: CASSFDRVTQYF.

The CDR3 sequence is CATSRDGINSYEQYF. CDR3 DNA: TGTGCCACCAGCAGAGATGGCATAAACTCCTACGAGCAGTACTTC. The V gene is TRBV15, the J gene TRBJ2-7; D call uncertain. V shed 0 bases and J shed 0 bases, with 9 bases lying between them. Per the germline V gene, CDR1 is LNHNV and CDR2 is YYDKDF (reference sequence). The CDR3 loop spans 15 amino acids.

This clone was counted between two and nine times. A far larger clone is only one base removed, so a read error is likely. The chain joins TRBV4-2 to TRBJ2-3, with D tentatively TRBD1 or TRBD2 (5 bases each). The V gene's germline CDR1 is LGHNA and CDR2 YNFKEQ. The CDR3 runs 14 residues. V lost 0 bases and J lost 1, with 5 bases in between. CDR3 protein: CASSQEGGTDTQYF. The CDR3 bases are TGTGCCAGCAGCCAAGAGGGGGGCACAGATACGCAGTATTTT.

As regards this clone: This could be a read error, since a much larger clone is one nucleotide away. V gene TRBV9 combines with J gene TRBJ2-3; 9 bases match TRBD1. The ends lost 3 bases at V and 1 base at J; junction bases unmatched: 0. Per the germline V gene, CDR1 is SGDLS and CDR2 is YYNGEE. The CDR3 runs 14 residues. The CDR3 DNA reads as TGTGCCAGCAGCGGGACAGGGGGCACAGATACGCAGTATTTT. Translating gives CASSGTGGTDTQYF.

This clone was detected only a few times. The chain is built from TRBV19 and TRBJ1-5; no reliable D call. CDR3 length: 13 amino acids. V lost 2 bases and J 7 bases, leaving 9 bases between the germline ends. Germline loops: CDR1 LNHDA, CDR2 SQIVND (reference sequence). This chain's CDR3 is CASSILSGQPQHF. DNA of the CDR3: TGTGCCAGTAGTATACTTTCAGGACAGCCCCAGCATTTT.

CDR3 loop: CASSPGTASNQPQHF. The CDR3 bases are TGTGCCAGCTCACCAGGGACAGCGAGCAATCAGCCCCAGCATTTT. The chain employs TRBV18 and TRBJ1-5; TRBD1 agrees at 7 bases. V lost 2 bases and J lost 1; bases outside the gene matches: 2. The CDR3 contains 15 residues. Germline V gene lookup returns CDR1 KGHSH and CDR2 LQKENI.

V gene TRBV11-3 combines with J gene TRBJ2-1; D gene uncertain. Trimming removed 3 bases from V and 10 bases from J, with 7 bases in between. Germline loops: CDR1 SGHNT, CDR2 YENEEA. CDR3 size: 11 residues. The DNA for the CDR3 is TGTGCCAGCAGCTTTCGAACCGAGCAGTTCTTC. Translated: CASSFRTEQFF.

This clone was seen a few times. The CDR3 reads CASSWGPTGDNEKLFF. CDR3 bases: TGCGCCAGCAGCTGGGGGCCTACAGGTGACAATGAAAAACTGTTTTTT. This sequence joins TRBV5-1 and TRBJ1-4; a weak D match, TRBD1 (6 bases). There are 16 residues in the CDR3. Trimming shortened V by 3 bases and J by 5 bases, and 17 bases separated the two germline ends. Germline CDR1 and CDR2: SGHRS and YFSETQ. Full variable domain (remainder filled in from reference TRBV5-1 and TRBJ1-4): KAGVTQTPRYLIKTRGQQVTLSCSPISGHRSVSWYQQTPGQGLQFLFEYFSETQRNKGNFPGRFSGRQFSNSRSEMNVSTLELGDSALYLCASSWGPTGDNEKLFFGSGTQLSVL.

The chain links TRBV28 to TRBJ2-3, with a weak D call TRBD2 (5 bases). V lost 8 bases and J 6 bases, leaving 21 bases between the germline ends. Looked up from germline, CDR1 is MDHEN and CDR2 is SYDVKM. This CDR3 comprises 15 residues. This CDR3 is CASHSPMGSGDTQYF. CDR3 nucleotide sequence: TGTGCCAGCCATTCCCCGATGGGGAGTGGGGATACGCAGTATTTT.